The sequence of this TCR beta chain was determined in a study of blood T cell repertoires in COVID-19. Study as a whole: Italy, Spain and the United States were the sources of the convalescent and acute COVID-19 samples.

In the source study's methods: Reference gene primers were amplified, and this amplification served to estimate nucleated cell counts. TCRdb's copy holds only in-frame clones and misses some; the assay was immunoSEQ multiplex PCR. V, J and clone size derive from that table, while D and trimming were established from the DNA sequence. The sample includes about 240,000 clones, roughly 80% of them seen just once. V lost 4 bases and J 0 bases, leaving 11 bases between the germline ends. Per germline, CDR1 SGDLS and CDR2 YYNGEE. The CDR3 runs to 15 residues. Sequencing was carried out using peripheral blood. The V call is TRBV9, the J call TRBJ1-5, with TRBD1 as a possible D gene (5 bases). The clonotype comes from a woman under 30 with acute or convalescent COVID-19. This chain's CDR3 is CASSQGAHSNQPQHF. CDR3 DNA: TGTGCCAGCAGCCAAGGGGCGCATAGCAATCAGCCCCAGCATTTT.